Following are 7 T cell receptor beta chains from one sample sequenced in a study of cytotoxic CD8 clonotypes in ibrutinib-treated CLL. Here immunoSEQ multiplex PCR was the method, and the copy in TCRdb shows in-frame clones only, minus some. The sample lists some 290,000 clones; around four fifths were seen once. The starting material was PBMCs, obtained before ibrutinib treatment. Receptors were obtained from a human donor with chronic lymphocytic leukemia.

This clone was seen a few times. In DNA form, the CDR3 reads TGTGCCAGCAGCTCTAGGTCGGGGACGGCCGGGGAGCTGTTTTTT. It is translated as CASSSRSGTAGELFF. J is TRBJ2-2 and V is TRBV7-3; D assignment may be TRBD1 or TRBD2 (5 bases each). This CDR3 spans 15 amino acids. CDR1 and CDR2 from the germline V gene are SGHTA and FQGTGA. V was clipped by 4 bases and J by 6 bases, with 15 bases between them. Drawing the rest from reference TRBV7-3 and TRBJ2-2, the complete variable domain is GAGVSQTPSNKVTEKGKYVELRCDPISGHTALYWYRQSLGQGPEFLIYFQGTGAADDSGLPNDRFFAVRPEGSVSTLKIQRTERGDSAVYLCASSSRSGTAGELFFGEGSRLTVL.

The rearrangement links TRBV19 to TRBJ2-5; TRBD2 matches 16 bases. The V gene's germline CDR1 is LNHDA and CDR2 SQIVND (reference sequence). Trimming removed 8 bases from V and 6 bases from J; junction bases left unmatched: 6. CDR3 length: 15 amino acids. The CDR3 DNA reads TGTGCCAGTTCGGGACTAGCGGGAGGGGTAAAGACCCAGTACTTC. Translated, it gives CASSGLAGGVKTQYF.

The V and J genes are TRBV2 and TRBJ2-1; 11 bases align to TRBD2. Germline V gene sequence: CDR1 SNHLY, CDR2 FYNNEI. CDR3 length: 18 amino acids. Unmatched junction bases numbered 15, after V lost 4 bases and J lost 7 bases. CDR3 residues: CASSGMPQLAGETNEQFF. CDR3 bases: TGTGCCAGCAGTGGGATGCCTCAACTAGCGGGAGAAACTAATGAGCAGTTCTTC.

The chain's CDR3 is CASSKDRGDETQYF. CDR3 nucleotide sequence: TGTGCCAGCTCGAAGGACAGGGGAGATGAGACCCAGTACTTC. This chain joins TRBV6-6 and TRBJ2-5, with 9 positions matching TRBD1. V lost 8 bases and J lost 5; bases outside the gene matches: 9. Germline values: CDR1 MNHNY, CDR2 SVGAGI (reference sequence). This CDR3 region has 14 residues.

The gene calls are TRBV7-6 and TRBJ2-5; D is unresolved. Deletions cut 3 bases from V and 1 base from J, with 3 bases between. CDR3 length equals 12 residues. Germline V gene sequence: CDR1 SGHVS, CDR2 FNYEAQ. The CDR3, as DNA: TGTGCCAGCAGCTTGGCCCAAGAGACCCAGTACTTC. Its protein product is CASSLAQETQYF.

This rearrangement joins TRBV9 to TRBJ2-2; 9 nucleotides line up with TRBD1. CDR1 is SGDLS and CDR2 is YYNGEE in the germline V gene. V trimming: 0 bases; J trimming: 2 bases; junction bases outside the gene matches: 5. The CDR3 covers 17 residues. CDR3 protein: CASSVARQGVNTGELFF. CDR3 in DNA: TGTGCCAGCAGCGTAGCTAGACAGGGGGTTAACACCGGGGAGCTGTTTTTT. Based on the CDR3 plus reference TRBV9 and TRBJ2-2, the full variable domain is DSGVTQTPKHLITATGQRVTLRCSPRSGDLSVYWYQQSLDQGLQFLIQYYNGEERAKGNILERFSAQQFPDLHSELNLSSLELGDSALYFCASSVARQGVNTGELFFGEGSRLTVL.

J is TRBJ2-2 and V is TRBV10-3; a possible D gene is TRBD1 (5 bases). Germline CDR1 ENHRY, CDR2 SYGVKD. This CDR3 contains 13 residues. V lost 5 bases to trimming and J lost 3 bases, with 7 bases between them. The CDR3 loop reads CAISKTDTGELFF. For the CDR3, the DNA is TGTGCCATCAGTAAGACAGACACCGGGGAGCTGTTTTTT.